The rows below give T cell receptor beta chains drawn from one sample of a study of blood T cell repertoires in COVID-19. Clones were sequenced by immunoSEQ multiplex PCR, and TCRdb holds only the in-frame ones, with some missing. This sample has about 64,000 clones, with around 73% found just once. The sequenced sample was peripheral blood. These receptors were obtained from a man of 80 years or more with acute or convalescent COVID-19. Both conserved end residues are part of each CDR3. Each record gives: V gene, clone size, J gene, D gene, CDR3 DNA, CDR3 protein. The D gene is left open where the match is weak. Clone size appears in some rows only: once, few, many, or a class for an expanded clone.

v_call: TRBV20-1
clone_size: -
j_call: TRBJ1-5
d_call: TRBD1
cdr3_nt: TGCAGTGCTAGTCGTCAGGGGGTCGTCAATCAGCCCCAGCATTTT
cdr3_aa: CSASRQGVVNQPQHF

v_call: TRBV10-1
clone_size: -
j_call: TRBJ2-3
d_call: TRBD2
cdr3_nt: TGCGCCAGCAGTGAGTTAAAAAGCGGGGGTCTCACTAGCACAGATACGCAGTATTTT
cdr3_aa: CASSELKSGGLTSTDTQYF

v_call: TRBV20-1
clone_size: -
j_call: TRBJ2-3
d_call: -
cdr3_nt: TGCAGTGCCCCGAGGGCTGATACGCAGTATTTT
cdr3_aa: CSAPRADTQYF

v_call: TRBV24-1
clone_size: -
j_call: TRBJ1-2
d_call: -
cdr3_nt: TGTGCCACCAGTGATCCCCCTTATGGCTACACCTTC
cdr3_aa: CATSDPPYGYTF

v_call: TRBV5-1
clone_size: -
j_call: TRBJ2-3
d_call: TRBD2
cdr3_nt: TGCGCCAGCAGCTTGCTTAGCGGGGACACAGATACGCAGTATTTT
cdr3_aa: CASSLLSGDTDTQYF

v_call: TRBV18
clone_size: -
j_call: TRBJ2-5
d_call: TRBD1
cdr3_nt: TGTGCCAGCTCACCCGGGACAGGGGGCGGAGAGACCCAGTACTTC
cdr3_aa: CASSPGTGGGETQYF

v_call: TRBV2
clone_size: -
j_call: TRBJ2-1
d_call: TRBD2
cdr3_nt: TGTGCCAGCAGTGGTGTGCCTAGCGGGGTGGCTGAGCAGTTCTTC
cdr3_aa: CASSGVPSGVAEQFF

v_call: TRBV28
clone_size: -
j_call: TRBJ1-2
d_call: TRBD1
cdr3_nt: TGTGCCAGCAGTGGGGACAGGGGGCGAGGCTACACCTTC
cdr3_aa: CASSGDRGRGYTF

v_call: TRBV30
clone_size: few
j_call: TRBJ1-1
d_call: TRBD1
cdr3_nt: TGTGCCTGGCAAAGACAGGGGGCGGGTGAAGCTTTCTTT
cdr3_aa: CAWQRQGAGEAFF

v_call: TRBV30
clone_size: -
j_call: TRBJ1-2
d_call: -
cdr3_nt: TGTGCCTGGACCGGGAACCCCTCGAATGGCTACACCTTC
cdr3_aa: CAWTGNPSNGYTF

v_call: TRBV28
clone_size: -
j_call: TRBJ1-2
d_call: TRBD1
cdr3_nt: TGTGCCACCCCGAACAGGGGGCGTGGAGGCTACACCTTC
cdr3_aa: CATPNRGRGGYTF

v_call: TRBV6-5
clone_size: -
j_call: TRBJ2-1
d_call: -
cdr3_nt: TGTGCCAGCAGCGCCAGCGGCCGCTCCTACAATGAGCAGTTCTTC
cdr3_aa: CASSASGRSYNEQFF

v_call: TRBV5-4
clone_size: -
j_call: TRBJ1-2
d_call: -
cdr3_nt: TGTGCCAGCAGCTTGGATACAGGGACGAACTATGGCTACACCTTC
cdr3_aa: CASSLDTGTNYGYTF

v_call: TRBV6-5
clone_size: -
j_call: TRBJ1-5
d_call: -
cdr3_nt: TGTGCCAGCAACCCGGGGGGGGATAGCAATCAGCCCCAGCATTTT
cdr3_aa: CASNPGGDSNQPQHF

v_call: TRBV28
clone_size: -
j_call: TRBJ2-1
d_call: TRBD2
cdr3_nt: TGTGCCAGCAGGTTAGGACTAGCGGGAGAATTCTTGGATGAGCAGTTCTTC
cdr3_aa: CASRLGLAGEFLDEQFF

v_call: TRBV19
clone_size: few
j_call: TRBJ2-3
d_call: -
cdr3_nt: TGTGCCAGTAGTATGAGGGCCGGAGATACGCAGTATTTT
cdr3_aa: CASSMRAGDTQYF

v_call: TRBV27
clone_size: -
j_call: TRBJ1-4
d_call: TRBD1
cdr3_nt: TGTGCCACCAGGGCACAGGGGGCTGAAAAACTGTTTTTT
cdr3_aa: CATRAQGAEKLFF

v_call: TRBV4-2
clone_size: -
j_call: TRBJ2-7
d_call: TRBD1
cdr3_nt: TGTGCCAGCAGCCAGCCTGGACAGGGGGCGAATTTTGAGCAGTACTTC
cdr3_aa: CASSQPGQGANFEQYF

v_call: TRBV5-1
clone_size: -
j_call: TRBJ1-5
d_call: TRBD1
cdr3_nt: TGCGCCAGCAGCTTGGACAGGGGCGGCCAGCCCCAGCATTTT
cdr3_aa: CASSLDRGGQPQHF

v_call: TRBV18
clone_size: -
j_call: TRBJ1-3
d_call: -
cdr3_nt: TGTGCCAGCTCTTCCAAAGACAGCAACTCTGGAAACACCATATATTTT
cdr3_aa: CASSSKDSNSGNTIYF

v_call: TRBV15
clone_size: -
j_call: TRBJ2-7
d_call: TRBD1
cdr3_nt: TGTGCCACCAGCAGGGGGGGACAGGTCTACGAGCAGTACTTC
cdr3_aa: CATSRGGQVYEQYF

v_call: TRBV14
clone_size: -
j_call: TRBJ2-5
d_call: TRBD1
cdr3_nt: TGTGCCAGCAGCCTTGGGACAGTCCAAGAGACCCAGTACTTC
cdr3_aa: CASSLGTVQETQYF

v_call: TRBV5-4
clone_size: -
j_call: TRBJ2-7
d_call: TRBD2
cdr3_nt: TGTGCCAGCAGCTGGGGGGGGACTAGCAGATACGAGCAGTACTTC
cdr3_aa: CASSWGGTSRYEQYF